These 32 T cell receptor beta chains came from one sample sequenced in a study of a mutant IDH1 vaccine in newly diagnosed glioma. Their antigens are not known. Using immunoSEQ multiplex PCR, the repertoire was profiled, and TCRdb retains in-frame clones only, with some absent. The sample has roughly 38,000 clones, roughly 80% seen once; the top ten hold around 19%. Time point: week 47, end of study. The investigators gave 300 ug of mutant IDH1 20-mer peptide in each vaccine dose, together with topical imiquimod. Here the sequenced sample was PBMCs, taken from a glioma patient whose treatment included an IDH1 peptide vaccine. Source of these receptors: a man aged 18 to 30 with glioma. Some clones in this sample may be carry-over from other donors' samples.

This clone came up once. This sequence joins TRBV5-1 and TRBJ2-5; D is unresolved. The CDR3 is 13 amino acids. V shed 4 bases and J shed 4 bases, with 11 bases lying between them. Germline V gene sequence: CDR1 SGHRS, CDR2 YFSETQ. Here the CDR3 reads CASSPLNRETQYF. The CDR3 DNA reads as TGCGCCAGCAGCCCCTTGAACAGAGAGACCCAGTACTTC.

The chain joins TRBV15 to TRBJ2-7; weak D call: TRBD1 (5 bases). The V end lost 0 bases, the J end lost 4 bases, and 10 bases lay between the germline ends. The CDR3 covers 14 residues. Germline assignment: CDR1 LNHNV and CDR2 YYDKDF (reference sequence). CDR3 sequence reads: CATSREGRTYEQYF. CDR3 sequence (DNA): TGTGCCACCAGCAGAGAGGGCCGGACATACGAGCAGTACTTC.

This clone was detected only once. Here the CDR3 omits its conserved ending phenylalanine or tryptophan, so a read error is the likely source. This rearrangement joins TRBV30 to TRBJ2-3, with 10 bases identical to TRBD1. From germline, CDR1 is GTSNPN and CDR2 SVGIG (reference sequence). The V segment lost 8 bases and the J segment 4 bases; nucleotides outside the gene matches: 6. The CDR3 covers 13 residues. CDR3 sequence: CAHTTGGADTQYS. Written as DNA, the CDR3 is TGTGCCCACACGACAGGGGGCGCAGATACGCAGTATTCT.

The chain recombines TRBV4-3 with TRBJ2-7, with D perhaps matching TRBD1 or TRBD2 (5 bases each). Trimming shortened V by 0 bases and J by 7 bases, and 13 bases separated the two germline ends. Germline values: CDR1 LGHNA, CDR2 YSLEER. This CDR3 is built from 14 residues. CDR3 protein: CASSQDRDLGEQYF. CDR3 bases: TGCGCCAGCAGCCAAGATCGGGACCTCGGGGAGCAGTACTTC.

The rearrangement uses TRBV18 and TRBJ1-5; no clear D gene. The CDR3 length is 14 residues. CDR1 is KGHSH and CDR2 is LQKENI in the germline V gene. The V gene lost 2 bases and the J gene lost 4 bases, with 9 bases spanning the gap. DNA of the CDR3: TGTGCCAGCTCACCAAGCAGCCGGAATCAGCCCCAGCATTTT. It is translated as CASSPSSRNQPQHF.

This rearrangement joins TRBV6-6 to TRBJ1-1; D is unclear. Germline loops: CDR1 MNHNY, CDR2 SVGAGI (reference sequence). This CDR3 is built from 13 residues. V was shortened by 2 bases and J by 1 base, with 5 bases between the two germline ends. Here the CDR3 reads CASSYRQNTEAFF. DNA of the CDR3: TGTGCCAGCAGTTACAGGCAGAACACTGAAGCTTTCTTT.

In DNA, the CDR3 is TGCGCCAGCAGAATGGGACAGGGGAACACCGGGGAGCTGTTTTTT. Translating it yields CASRMGQGNTGELFF. The chain links TRBV4-1 to TRBJ2-2; the match to TRBD1 covers 9 bases. Germline V lookup: CDR1 MGHRA, CDR2 YSYEKL. V was clipped by 6 bases and J by 1 base; unmatched bases: 3. The CDR3 has 15 amino acids.

V usage is TRBV5-6 and J usage is TRBJ1-2; TRBD1 matches at 9 bases. Germline trimming cut 5 bases from V and 7 bases from J; bases unmatched to any gene: 12. Germline CDR1 reads SGHDT; CDR2 reads YYEEEE. There are 15 residues in the CDR3. As DNA, the CDR3 is TGTGCCAGCAGTCTACGACAGGGGGGAAGTCGTGGCTACACCTTC. This codes for CASSLRQGGSRGYTF.

This sequence joins TRBV18 and TRBJ1-5; the D gene is possibly TRBD1 (6 bases). Trimming pared 6 bases from V and 10 bases from J, leaving 19 bases between. The CDR3 totals 14 residues. The germline V gene has CDR1 KGHSH and CDR2 LQKENI. The CDR3 coding sequence is TGTGCCAGCTCTCCGTCAGGGGTTGATCTCCCCCAGCATTTT. Residues: CASSPSGVDLPQHF.

The chain joins TRBV2 to TRBJ1-5; no definite D call. V dropped 7 bases and J dropped 0 bases, with 7 bases sitting between them. Germline CDR1 is SNHLY and CDR2 is FYNNEI. The CDR3 consists of 13 residues. The CDR3 loop reads CASTGYSNQPQHF. The CDR3 bases are TGTGCCAGCACGGGGTATAGCAATCAGCCCCAGCATTTT.

This chain connects TRBV6-4 to TRBJ2-2, with TRBD2 identical over 11 bases. V shed 6 bases and J 3 bases; nucleotides not matched to a gene: 3. Per germline, CDR1 MRHNA and CDR2 SNTAGT. CDR3 length equals 15 residues. CDR3 bases: TGTGCCAGCAGCGCGGGACTAGCGGACACCGGGGAGCTGTTTTTT. It yields the protein CASSAGLADTGELFF.

The rearrangement uses TRBV5-1 and TRBJ2-5; TRBD2 matches at 12 bases. V lost 4 bases to trimming and J lost 5 bases; unmatched junction nucleotides: 3. CDR3 size: 14 residues. CDR1 SGHRS and CDR2 YFSETQ come from the germline V gene. The CDR3 region is CASSRTSGVETQYF. CDR3 DNA: TGCGCCAGCAGCCGGACTAGCGGGGTCGAGACCCAGTACTTC.

The V gene is TRBV30, the J gene TRBJ2-7; D ambiguous. This CDR3 is 12 amino acids long. Germline CDR1 reads GTSNPN; CDR2 reads SVGIG (reference sequence). V lost 0 bases and J 6 bases, leaving 9 bases between the germline ends. In DNA, the CDR3 is TGTGCCTGGAGTGTACAGAGTTTCGAGCAGTACTTC. This gives the protein CAWSVQSFEQYF.

There are a few counts of this clone. V usage is TRBV19 and J usage is TRBJ2-7; no clear D. The V gene lost 5 bases and the J gene lost 3 bases, with 11 bases spanning the gap. The germline V gene has CDR1 LNHDA and CDR2 SQIVND (reference sequence). The CDR3 is 13 amino acids. The CDR3 region is CASSLSPDYEQYF. The CDR3 DNA sequence: TGTGCCAGTAGTTTATCTCCAGACTACGAGCAGTACTTC.

The chain joins TRBV30 to TRBJ2-5; D unclear. Germline-derived CDR1 and CDR2 are GTSNPN and SVGIG (reference sequence). The CDR3 is 11 amino acids. The ends were cut back, 0 bases at V and 11 bases at J, with 10 bases in the middle. CDR3 region: CAWSVPGQQYF. In DNA, the CDR3 is TGTGCCTGGAGTGTACCGGGTCAACAGTACTTC.

V and J are TRBV9 and TRBJ1-1; D is ambiguous. The CDR3 is 14 residues long. Per the germline V gene, CDR1 is SGDLS and CDR2 is YYNGEE. Trimming took off 0 bases at V and 2 bases at J, with 8 bases between the two ends. The CDR3 sequence is CASSVDGFNTEAFF. The CDR3 DNA sequence: TGTGCCAGCAGCGTAGACGGGTTTAACACTGAAGCTTTCTTT. Full variable domain (outside the CDR3, taken from reference TRBV9 and TRBJ1-1): DSGVTQTPKHLITATGQRVTLRCSPRSGDLSVYWYQQSLDQGLQFLIQYYNGEERAKGNILERFSAQQFPDLHSELNLSSLELGDSALYFCASSVDGFNTEAFFGQGTRLTVV.

The chain combines TRBV21-1 with TRBJ1-2. TRBV21-1 is listed as a pseudogene. This CDR3 is built from 15 residues. CDR3 loop: CASMVGEPANYGYTF. CDR3 coding DNA: TGTGCCAGCATGGTGGGGGAACCCGCTAACTATGGCTACACCTTC.

This clone turned up a few times. The chain has TRBV19 and TRBJ1-1; weak D call: TRBD1 (5 bases). This CDR3 region has 11 residues. V lost 7 bases, J lost 10 bases, and 13 bases lay in between. Germline values: CDR1 LNHDA, CDR2 SQIVND (reference sequence). The chain's CDR3 is CASTGVEGAFF. The CDR3 coding sequence is TGTGCCAGTACGGGGGTAGAAGGAGCTTTCTTT. Based on the CDR3 plus reference TRBV19 and TRBJ1-1, the full variable domain is DGGITQSPKYLFRKEGQNVTLSCEQNLNHDAMYWYRQDPGQGLRLIYYSQIVNDFQKGDIAEGYSVSREKKESFPLTVTSAQKNPTAFYLCASTGVEGAFFGQGTRLTVV.

This chain links TRBV4-1 with TRBJ2-7, with 10 bases lining up with TRBD2. V dropped 2 bases and J dropped 2; count of bases not matched to a gene: 3. The CDR3 is 15 amino acids. Germline CDR1 is MGHRA and CDR2 is YSYEKL. The DNA for the CDR3 is TGCGCCAGCAGCCAACTAGCGGGAGATACCTACGAGCAGTACTTC. This gives the protein CASSQLAGDTYEQYF.

In nucleotides, the CDR3 is TGTGCCAGCAGGCGTAATAGTAGGGTGAACACTGAAGCTTTCTTT. It is translated as CASRRNSRVNTEAFF. The chain combines TRBV6-6 with TRBJ1-1; D not certain. Trimming left V 6 bases short and J 0 bases short, with 14 bases between. Looked up from germline, CDR1 is MNHNY and CDR2 is SVGAGI (reference sequence). The CDR3 totals 15 residues.

This clone was seen more than once but under ten times. The V and J genes are TRBV20-1 and TRBJ1-2; D ambiguous. The V end was cut by 3 bases, the J end by 8 bases, with 10 bases between. Per germline, CDR1 DFQATT and CDR2 SNEGSKA (reference sequence). This CDR3 has 11 residues. For the CDR3, the DNA is TGCAGTGCTAGTTGGCAGCGAGGCTACACCTTC. Encoded protein: CSASWQRGYTF.

The chain couples TRBV7-2 to TRBJ2-2, with a weak D call TRBD2 (6 bases). Per germline, CDR1 SGHTA and CDR2 FQGNSA. The CDR3 loop spans 13 amino acids. Between the trimmed V and J ends, which lost 5 bases and 5 bases, there was a span of 9 bases. The CDR3 region is CASSRLGTGELFF. DNA of the CDR3: TGTGCCAGCAGCAGACTAGGTACCGGGGAGCTGTTTTTT.

The chain uses TRBV7-3 and TRBJ1-2; no definite D call. CDR1 and CDR2 from the germline V gene are SGHTA and FQGTGA. The CDR3 sequence is 13 residues long. With 5 bases removed from V and 7 bases from J, the gap between germline ends came to 14 bases. CDR3 DNA sequence: TGTGCCAGCAGCCGAGACATACAGAGTGGCTACACCTTC. It yields the protein CASSRDIQSGYTF.

The V gene is TRBV4-2, the J gene TRBJ1-4; no reliable D call. Germline V lookup: CDR1 LGHNA, CDR2 YNFKEQ. Trimming cost V 0 bases and J 14 bases, with 13 bases left between them. The CDR3 runs 13 residues. CDR3 bases: TGTGCCAGCAGCCAAGATCTTGACCGACCCCTGTTTTTT. It is translated as CASSQDLDRPLFF.

This rearrangement joins TRBV7-2 to TRBJ2-7, with TRBD2 matching 16 bases. The CDR3 length is 17 residues. Looked up from germline, CDR1 is SGHTA and CDR2 is FQGNSA. Losses at the gene ends were 5 bases for V and 6 bases for J; bases not matched to a gene: 10. The CDR3 DNA follows: TGTGCCAGCAGCCCACCCCGGGGACTAGCGGGAGGGGGCGAGCAGTACTTC. This sequence encodes CASSPPRGLAGGGEQYF. Filled out from reference TRBV7-2 and TRBJ2-7, the complete variable domain reads GAGVSQSPSNKVTEKGKDVELRCDPISGHTALYWYRQSLGQGLEFLIYFQGNSAPDKSGLPSDRFSAERTGGSVSTLTIQRTQQEDSAVYLCASSPPRGLAGGGEQYFGPGTRLTVT.

The CDR3 reads CASLMLQGLQPQHF. The CDR3 DNA reads TGTGCCAGCTTGATGCTGCAGGGTTTACAGCCCCAGCATTTT. This chain connects TRBV28 to TRBJ1-5; possible D gene TRBD1, 5 bases. The germline CDR1 and CDR2 sequences are MDHEN and SYDVKM. V lost 8 bases and J 7 bases, leaving 18 bases between the germline ends. The CDR3 is 14 residues long.

J is TRBJ2-7 and V is TRBV5-4; a weak D match, TRBD2 (6 bases). Germline V gene sequence: CDR1 SGHNT, CDR2 YYREEE (reference sequence). This CDR3 region has 13 residues. Trimming left V 4 bases short and J 5 bases short, with 13 bases between. The CDR3 loop reads CASSPGVGDEQYF. The CDR3 DNA follows: TGTGCCAGCAGCCCGGGGGTCGGAGACGAGCAGTACTTC. Supplemented by reference TRBV5-4 and TRBJ2-7, the full variable domain reads ETGVTQSPTHLIKTRGQQVTLRCSSQSGHNTVSWYQQALGQGPQFIFQYYREEENGRGNFPPRFSGLQFPNYSSELNVNALELDDSALYLCASSPGVGDEQYFGPGTRLTVT.

The chain links TRBV18 to TRBJ2-5; 7 nucleotides align to TRBD1. The germline V gene encodes CDR1 KGHSH and CDR2 LQKENI. The CDR3 length is 15 residues. Trimming at V came to 6 bases and at J to 3 bases, leaving 10 bases not matched to a gene. This CDR3 reads CASSPAQGQKETQYF. CDR3 sequence (DNA): TGTGCCAGCTCCCCAGCACAGGGGCAAAAAGAGACCCAGTACTTC.

V is TRBV6-5 and J is TRBJ1-1; D gene uncertain. Germline V gene lookup returns CDR1 MNHEY and CDR2 SVGAGI. Trimming removed 6 bases at V and 4 bases at J, with 15 bases between. The CDR3 contains 14 residues. The CDR3 DNA follows: TGTGCCAGCAGCGAAAGGGTTCGGGCCACTGAAGCTTTCTTT. It codes for CASSERVRATEAFF.

DNA for the CDR3: TGCGCCAGCAGCAGCCGCCCGGAGGGTAACAATGAGCAGTTCTTC. Translating gives CASSSRPEGNNEQFF. The chain joins TRBV4-3 to TRBJ2-1; possible D gene TRBD2, 6 bases. Germline assignment: CDR1 LGHNA and CDR2 YSLEER. The CDR3 has 15 amino acids. Trimming left V 5 bases short and J 5 bases short, with 16 bases between.

This sequence joins TRBV7-9 and TRBJ2-5; D not certain. The CDR3 consists of 12 residues. V was shortened by 5 bases and J by 4 bases, with 8 bases between the two germline ends. Germline values: CDR1 SEHNR, CDR2 FQNEAQ (reference sequence). CDR3 coding DNA: TGTGCCAGCAGCGGGCTCCGAGAGACCCAGTACTTC. Protein product: CASSGLRETQYF.

The chain recombines TRBV9 with TRBJ2-3, with D possibly TRBD1 on 5 matching bases. The CDR3 has 14 amino acids. Germline CDR1 SGDLS, CDR2 YYNGEE. The germline V and J ends were trimmed by 0 bases and 6 bases, with 11 bases remaining between them. The CDR3 spells CASSVEGEEDTQYF. CDR3 DNA sequence: TGTGCCAGCAGCGTAGAAGGGGAAGAGGATACGCAGTATTTT.